The sequence of this T cell receptor (beta chain) was determined in a study of Ad26.COV2.S vaccination and SARS-CoV-2 variants. As for treatment: around 19 received Ad26.COV2.S at low or high dose, single or two shots; 5 received placebo; per-sample allocation not given. The samples were gathered on day 63 after the first injection of vaccine or placebo. A Boston adult aged 18-55 years was the donor. It was Wuhan-strain SARS-CoV-2 spike that the Ad26 vaccine vector expressed. Details on this clone: Its antigen is still unknown.

Study-level results: Compared with placebo recipients, vaccine recipients had higher spike-specific TCR breadth. Possible underestimation of total T cell responses by the TCR breadth and depth analyses was noted.

Libraries were prepared by immunoSEQ multiplex PCR; TCRdb keeps only in-frame clonotypes and omits some of them. This table holds about 350,000 clones, about 88% found once. Germline CDR1 SNHLY, CDR2 FYNNEI. V lost 4 bases to trimming and J lost 5 bases; unmatched junction nucleotides: 6. The CDR3 loop spans 14 amino acids. Specimen: peripheral blood, collected in a trial of Ad26.COV2.S vaccine versus placebo. V gene TRBV2 combines with J gene TRBJ2-5, with 8 bases aligning to TRBD1. The clonotype comes from a person aged 18-60 years who received the Ad26.COV2.S COVID-19 vaccine or a placebo. In DNA, the CDR3 is TGTGCCAGCAGTGTCCAGGGGGCGCGGGAGACCCAGTACTTC. Its translation: CASSVQGARETQYF.